The 30 T cell receptor beta chains reported below all come from one sample, sequenced in a study of low-dose radiotherapy and immunotherapy resistance in tumors. With TRAV- and TRBV-specific primers, first-strand cDNA was made, covering the alpha and beta chains. Amplification of TCRs used a constant-region primer and V-primer adapter for roughly 22 PCR cycles. TCRdb re-analysed the reads in MiXCR, keeping a single row per CDR3 protein. This repertoire shows 57,000 or so distinct CDR3 sequences, around 25% found once; its top ten account for approximately 5.4%. The time point: before trial treatment. Sequencing used PBMCs, obtained before treatment. These TCRs come from a male donor with prostate cancer.

As to this clonotype: Just one base apart from a much larger clone, this may be a read error. The genes are TRBV4-1 and TRBJ2-1; possibly TRBD1 or TRBD2 for D (6 bases each). This CDR3 is built from 14 residues. In germline, CDR1 is MGHRA, CDR2 YSYEKL. V was trimmed by 1 base and J by 13 bases, leaving 17 bases between them. CDR3: CASSQGGAGETQFF. Here the CDR3 DNA reads TGCGCCAGCAGCCAAGGGGGGGCCGGGGAGACCCAGTTCTTC.

This clonotype was picked up many times. The V and J genes are TRBV18 and TRBJ1-1; D call uncertain. Between the trimmed V and J ends, which lost 6 bases and 2 bases, there was a span of 7 bases. Germline loops: CDR1 KGHSH, CDR2 LQKENI. CDR3 length: 12 amino acids. The CDR3 sequence is CASSRDNTEAFF. As DNA, the CDR3 is TGTGCCAGCTCCCGGGATAACACTGAAGCTTTCTTT.

Comments on this clonotype: This is likely an artifact of a read error, given a far larger clone one base away. The rearrangement links TRBV6-8 to TRBJ2-3, with D unclear. Trimming took off 1 base at V and 7 bases at J, with 9 bases between the two ends. There are 13 residues in the CDR3. Germline CDR1 reads MNHGY; CDR2 reads SAAAGT. CDR3 sequence (DNA): TGTGCCAGCAGTTACTTGATCCGTAATACGCAGTATTTT. This gives the protein CASSYLIRNTQYF.

The table lists this clonotype with many counts. V usage is TRBV29-1 and J usage is TRBJ2-7; TRBD2 matches 8 bases. Germline CDR1 is SQVTM and CDR2 is ANQGSEA. Trimming took 4 bases from V and 4 from J; bases not matched to a gene: 3. This CDR3 comprises 12 residues. CDR3 sequence: CSVASGGYEQYF. The CDR3, as DNA: TGCAGCGTTGCTTCGGGAGGGTACGAGCAGTACTTC.

This clonotype was recorded at least ten times. CDR3 amino acids: CASSPPTQRGNQYF. As DNA, the CDR3 is TGTGCCAGTAGTCCTCCTACTCAGCGGGGGAATCAGTACTTC. The chain carries TRBV19 and TRBJ2-4; 8 bases are a match to TRBD2. V shed 5 bases, J shed 12 bases, and the junction held 12 bases outside the gene matches. The length of the CDR3 is 14 residues. Germline values: CDR1 LNHDA, CDR2 SQIVND (reference sequence).

This clonotype was observed many times. The genes are TRBV3-1 and TRBJ2-1, with no clear D. CDR3 size: 15 residues. Germline-derived CDR1 and CDR2 are LGHDT and YNNKEL (reference sequence). The V end was cut by 0 bases, the J end by 7 bases, with 13 bases between. The CDR3 region has the DNA TGTGCCAGCAGCCAAGACCCGGACGCCTCTAATGAGCAGTTCTTC. It encodes CASSQDPDASNEQFF.

This clonotype was detected ten times or more. This chain connects TRBV28 to TRBJ1-5, with 7 bases that match TRBD1. The CDR3 loop spans 15 amino acids. Germline CDR1 MDHEN, CDR2 SYDVKM. V gave up 2 bases and J gave up 3 bases; unmatched junction bases: 4. The CDR3 DNA follows: TGTGCCAGCAGTTTACGGGGACAGCCCAATCAGCCCCAGCATTTT. As protein: CASSLRGQPNQPQHF.

The sample holds one count of this clonotype. Given a much more abundant clone one base away, this may be a read error. The chain recombines TRBV19 with TRBJ2-1; possibly TRBD2 for D (6 bases). CDR1 and CDR2 (germline): LNHDA, SQIVND (reference sequence). Trimming took off 5 bases at V and 2 bases at J, with 16 bases between the two ends. The CDR3 is made up of 16 amino acids. Here the CDR3 reads CASSARTTGTYNEQFF. CDR3 DNA: TGTGCCAGTAGTGCCCGGACTACCGGGACCTACAATGAGCAGTTCTTC.

This clonotype was picked up many times. The rearrangement joins TRBV25-1 to TRBJ2-5; D is unresolved. This CDR3 has 14 residues. Germline V lookup: CDR1 MGHDK, CDR2 SYGVNS. The V and J ends lost 3 bases and 5 bases respectively, with 13 bases between them. CDR3 nucleotide sequence: TGTGCCAGCAGTGACGGTGGGCCCGTGGAGACCCAGTACTTC. This encodes CASSDGGPVETQYF.

This clonotype was recorded at least ten times. This chain uses TRBV29-1 with TRBJ2-3; 11 bases are a match to TRBD2. The CDR3 contains 15 residues. The J segment lost 5 bases and the V segment lost 6 bases, leaving 10 bases of the junction unmatched. From germline, CDR1 is SQVTM and CDR2 ANQGSEA. CDR3 amino acids: CSVKVLAGGKDTQYF. CDR3 bases: TGCAGCGTCAAAGTCCTAGCGGGAGGAAAAGATACGCAGTATTTT.

Relative to its sample, this clonotype is medium-sized. CDR3 region: CASPPGSGGLGEQYF. CDR3 nucleotides: TGTGCCAGCCCCCCAGGTAGCGGGGGTCTGGGGGAGCAGTACTTC. The J gene is TRBJ2-7, the V gene TRBV28; TRBD2 agrees at 9 bases. The J segment lost 7 bases and the V segment lost 8 bases, leaving 15 bases of the junction unmatched. Germline values: CDR1 MDHEN, CDR2 SYDVKM. The CDR3 loop spans 15 amino acids.

The gene calls are TRBV19 and TRBJ2-5; maybe TRBD2 (5 bases). Trimming left V 3 bases short and J 2 bases short, with 7 bases between. The germline V gene encodes CDR1 LNHDA and CDR2 SQIVND (reference sequence). This CDR3 is 13 amino acids long. Here the CDR3 reads CASSITGQETQYF. CDR3 nucleotides: TGTGCCAGTAGTATTACGGGACAAGAGACCCAGTACTTC.

This clonotype was seen ten or more times. This rearrangement joins TRBV6-2 or TRBV6-3 to TRBJ2-2, with D hard to call. Per germline, CDR1 MNHEY and CDR2 SVGEGT. Trimming cost V 6 bases and J 3 bases, with 11 bases left between them. This CDR3 comprises 14 residues. The CDR3 loop is CASRRDFDTGELFF. The CDR3 region has the DNA TGTGCCAGCAGGAGAGACTTCGACACCGGGGAGCTGTTTTTT.

This clonotype was detected many times. This chain links TRBV5-1 with TRBJ2-2; 12 positions match TRBD2. Germline loops: CDR1 SGHRS, CDR2 YFSETQ. The CDR3 has 17 residues. With 1 base clipped from V and 6 bases from J, the junction kept 7 bases outside the gene matches. The DNA of the CDR3 is TGCGCCAGCAGCTTGTGGCTAGCGGGAGGGCCTGCCGGGGAGCTGTTTTTT. The encoded protein is CASSLWLAGGPAGELFF.

Ten or more counts support this clonotype. The V call is TRBV5-1, the J call TRBJ1-2, with 8 positions matching TRBD1. The CDR3 has 14 amino acids. V shed 0 bases, J shed 4 bases, and the junction held 2 bases outside the gene matches. In germline, CDR1 is SGHRS, CDR2 YFSETQ. The DNA of the CDR3 is TGCGCCAGCAGCTTGGAGGGACAGGCCTATGGCTACACCTTC. Protein product: CASSLEGQAYGYTF.

This clonotype has a count of ten or more. The genes are TRBV5-1 and TRBJ1-5; TRBD1 matches at 9 bases. With V trimmed by 0 bases and J by 5 bases, 9 bases remained unmatched. Germline V gives CDR1 SGHRS, CDR2 YFSETQ. This CDR3 contains 17 residues. The CDR3 sequence is CASSLEAVGTGHQPQHF. In DNA form, the CDR3 reads TGCGCCAGCAGCTTGGAGGCGGTCGGGACAGGGCATCAGCCCCAGCATTTT.

This clonotype was counted many times. The chain carries TRBV25-1 and TRBJ1-5; D is unresolved. The ends were cut back, 2 bases at V and 0 bases at J, with 5 bases in the middle. Germline V gene sequence: CDR1 MGHDK, CDR2 SYGVNS. This CDR3 region has 14 residues. CDR3 DNA: TGTGCCAGCAGTGAAACAGATAGCAATCAGCCCCAGCATTTT. This gives the protein CASSETDSNQPQHF.

Concerning this clonotype: Given a far larger clone just one base away, this is likely a sequencing read error. The chain carries TRBV6-4 and TRBJ2-7, with 9 bases matching TRBD2. The CDR3 runs 13 residues. Germline CDR1 reads MRHNA; CDR2 reads SNTAGT. The CDR3 coding sequence is TGTGTCAGCATTGCTAGCGGGAACAACGAGCAGTACTTC. It yields the protein CVSIASGNNEQYF.

This clonotype was counted at least ten times. The V call is TRBV5-1, the J call TRBJ1-1; D might be TRBD1 (5 bases). The V end was cut by 2 bases, the J end by 10 bases, with 15 bases between. CDR1 and CDR2 from the germline V gene are SGHRS and YFSETQ. The length of the CDR3 is 13 residues. CDR3 DNA: TGCGCCAGCAGCTTATCCCGGGACTCCGGAGCTTTCTTT. This codes for CASSLSRDSGAFF.

This clonotype was seen a handful of times. This likely stems from a read error, as it lies one base from a far larger clone. V usage is TRBV28 and J usage is TRBJ2-4; 8 bases are shared with TRBD1. Germline values: CDR1 MDHEN, CDR2 SYDVKM. The CDR3 is 17 residues long. Trimming cost V 6 bases and J 13 bases; bases outside gene matches: 23. CDR3 region: CASSQFTFRTGRNEQYF. The CDR3 nucleotides read TGTGCCAGCAGCCAGTTTACCTTTCGGACAGGGCGGAATGAGCAGTACTTC.

This clonotype was counted at least ten times. This sequence joins TRBV5-1 and TRBJ2-1; 9 positions match TRBD2. The CDR3 is 19 amino acids. Losses at the gene ends were 4 bases for V and 0 bases for J; bases not matched to a gene: 14. From germline, CDR1 is SGHRS and CDR2 YFSETQ. The CDR3 DNA sequence: TGCGCCAGCAGCCCCGGCCCCCCTAGCGGGGTAAGCTCCTACAATGAGCAGTTCTTC. Amino acid sequence: CASSPGPPSGVSSYNEQFF.

This clonotype occurred many times. The chain employs TRBV5-1 and TRBJ2-3; the D gene is possibly TRBD2 (6 bases). Deletions cut 0 bases from V and 4 bases from J, with 12 bases between. This CDR3 comprises 15 residues. Germline CDR1 and CDR2: SGHRS and YFSETQ. CDR3 region: CASSLGSSDADTQYF. CDR3 coding DNA: TGCGCCAGCAGCTTGGGGTCTAGCGATGCAGATACGCAGTATTTT. Full variable domain (outside the CDR3, taken from reference TRBV5-1 and TRBJ2-3): KAGVTQTPRYLIKTRGQQVTLSCSPISGHRSVSWYQQTPGQGLQFLFEYFSETQRNKGNFPGRFSGRQFSNSRSEMNVSTLELGDSALYLCASSLGSSDADTQYFGPGTRLTVL.

V is TRBV10-3 and J is TRBJ1-5; 9 bases match TRBD1. Germline CDR1 and CDR2: ENHRY and SYGVKD. This CDR3 has 16 amino acids. The V segment lost 6 bases and the J segment 7 bases; nucleotides outside the gene matches: 13. This CDR3 is CAISERDRVGGQPQHF. CDR3 in DNA: TGTGCCATCAGCGAAAGGGACAGGGTGGGGGGGCAGCCCCAGCATTTT.

This clonotype was seen many times. The V gene is TRBV6-1, the J gene TRBJ1-1, with TRBD1 matching 7 bases. Trimming at V came to 7 bases and at J to 1 base, leaving 6 bases not matched to a gene. The CDR3 extends over 14 amino acids. The germline V gene encodes CDR1 MNHNS and CDR2 SASEGT. In nucleotides, the CDR3 is TGTGCCAGCACTTACCGGACAGGGAACACTGAAGCTTTCTTT. As protein: CASTYRTGNTEAFF.

This clonotype was found many times. The chain recombines TRBV9 with TRBJ2-1; D could derive from TRBD1 or TRBD2 (5 bases each). The CDR3 is 15 residues long. Germline V gives CDR1 SGDLS, CDR2 YYNGEE. V was cut by 0 bases and J by 6 bases, with 13 bases left in between. Here the CDR3 DNA reads TGTGCCAGCAGCGTAGACGGGGCCACCTCCAATGAGCAGTTCTTC. Translation: CASSVDGATSNEQFF.

This clonotype was seen many times. The chain has TRBV9 and TRBJ2-2; possibly TRBD1 for D (8 bases). Germline lookup yields CDR1 SGDLS and CDR2 YYNGEE. With 4 bases removed from V and 0 bases from J, the gap between germline ends came to 16 bases. This CDR3 spans 17 amino acids. The CDR3 reads CASSTRTGRANTGELFF. CDR3 sequence (DNA): TGTGCCAGCAGCACCCGGACAGGGAGGGCGAACACCGGGGAGCTGTTTTTT.

The CDR3 nucleotides read TGTGCCAGCAGCGGAGCCCATTTGAACAGGGGGCGCATATTGAACACTGAAGCTTTCTTT. It translates to CASSGAHLNRGRILNTEAFF. The chain has TRBV5-5 and TRBJ1-1, with TRBD1 matching over 9 bases. Germline V gene sequence: CDR1 SGHKS, CDR2 YYEKEE (reference sequence). This CDR3 region has 20 residues. V was pared by 4 bases and J by 0 bases, with 19 bases of the junction left unmatched.

CDR3 amino acids: CSGQGTSGSGANVLTF. CDR3 coding DNA: TGCAGCGGACAGGGGACGTCAGGTTCCGGGGCCAACGTCCTGACTTTC. The gene calls are TRBV29-1 and TRBJ2-6; 8 positions match TRBD1. V trimming: 7 bases; J trimming: 4 bases; junction bases outside the gene matches: 12. The V gene's germline CDR1 is SQVTM and CDR2 ANQGSEA. This CDR3 contains 16 residues.

The chain uses TRBV6-6 and TRBJ2-1; no firm D call. CDR1 and CDR2 from the germline V gene are MNHNY and SVGAGI (reference sequence). V gave up 0 bases and J gave up 6 bases, with 3 bases separating them. The CDR3 length is 12 residues. The CDR3 DNA reads TGTGCCAGCAGTTACTCGATCAATGAGCAGTTCTTC. It yields the protein CASSYSINEQFF.

This clonotype was counted many times. J is TRBJ2-4 and V is TRBV28; the match to TRBD1 covers 7 bases. This CDR3 has 17 residues. V lost 6 bases, J lost 7 bases, and 18 bases stayed unmatched. CDR1 is MDHEN and CDR2 is SYDVKM in the germline V gene. The CDR3: CASRQPVGHLRGNIQYF. CDR3 DNA: TGTGCCAGCAGGCAACCTGTGGGACACCTCAGGGGGAACATTCAGTACTTC. The complete variable domain, with remaining parts taken from reference TRBV28 and TRBJ2-4, reads DVKVTQSSRYLVKRTGEKVFLECVQDMDHENMFWYRQDPGLGLRLIYFSYDVKMKEKGDIPEGYSVSREKKERFSLILESASTNQTSMYLCASRQPVGHLRGNIQYFGAGTRLSVL.